The 5 T cell receptor beta chains in this list originate from one sample, sequenced in a study of T-cell memory formation after mild COVID-19. TCRdb used MiXCR to reprocess the 5' RACE reads, holding one entry per CDR3 protein. The top ten hold roughly 22% of the sample, which has about 360,000 distinct CDR3 sequences, roughly 14% seen once. Sequences were obtained from PBMCs or a T cell subset sorted from them (not recorded which). These receptors all come from a man between 18 and 29 years old who had mild COVID-19 (a few samples of this study predate the infection). Cell type and time point are not known.

The J gene is TRBJ2-3, the V gene TRBV28; D is ambiguous. V was trimmed by 4 bases and J by 1 base, leaving 18 bases between them. The CDR3 has 17 amino acids. CDR1 and CDR2 (germline): MDHEN, SYDVKM. The CDR3 spells CASSSPVVGDGTDTQYF. Here the CDR3 DNA reads TGTGCCAGCAGTTCTCCGGTGGTAGGAGACGGCACAGATACGCAGTATTTT. Supplemented by reference TRBV28 and TRBJ2-3, the full variable domain reads DVKVTQSSRYLVKRTGEKVFLECVQDMDHENMFWYRQDPGLGLRLIYFSYDVKMKEKGDIPEGYSVSREKKERFSLILESASTNQTSMYLCASSSPVVGDGTDTQYFGPGTRLTVL.

This clonotype turned up a few times. V usage is TRBV11-2 and J usage is TRBJ1-2, with a tentative D call TRBD1 (5 bases). V lost 6 bases and J 5 bases, leaving 13 bases between the germline ends. This CDR3 region has 13 residues. Germline CDR1 reads SGHAT; CDR2 reads FQNNGV. CDR3 region: CASRSTRAYGYTF. CDR3 sequence (DNA): TGTGCCAGCAGATCCACCAGGGCATATGGCTACACCTTC.

This chain links TRBV12-3 or TRBV12-4 with TRBJ1-1; D gene unclear. There are 14 residues in the CDR3. The germline V and J ends were trimmed by 2 bases and 8 bases, with 15 bases remaining between them. The CDR3 coding sequence is TGTGCCAGCAGTTTAATGCTACGGCTCGCAGAAGCTTTCTTT. Protein: CASSLMLRLAEAFF.

This clonotype was found many times. J is TRBJ1-5 and V is TRBV7-9, with a possible D match to TRBD1 (5 bases). V lost 6 bases and J lost 5, with 17 bases in between. Germline V gene lookup returns CDR1 SEHNR and CDR2 FQNEAQ (reference sequence). This CDR3 region has 15 residues. CDR3 sequence reads: CASSLGWGEDQPQHF. The CDR3 DNA sequence: TGTGCCAGCAGTCTAGGATGGGGGGAAGATCAGCCCCAGCATTTT.

V is TRBV7-6 and J is TRBJ2-1; D unresolved. The germline V gene encodes CDR1 SGHVS and CDR2 FNYEAQ. V dropped 5 bases and J dropped 5 bases, with 10 bases sitting between them. The CDR3 extends over 13 amino acids. CDR3 nucleotide sequence: TGTGCCAGCAGCCCGATGGGCCACAATGAGCAGTTCTTC. It specifies CASSPMGHNEQFF.